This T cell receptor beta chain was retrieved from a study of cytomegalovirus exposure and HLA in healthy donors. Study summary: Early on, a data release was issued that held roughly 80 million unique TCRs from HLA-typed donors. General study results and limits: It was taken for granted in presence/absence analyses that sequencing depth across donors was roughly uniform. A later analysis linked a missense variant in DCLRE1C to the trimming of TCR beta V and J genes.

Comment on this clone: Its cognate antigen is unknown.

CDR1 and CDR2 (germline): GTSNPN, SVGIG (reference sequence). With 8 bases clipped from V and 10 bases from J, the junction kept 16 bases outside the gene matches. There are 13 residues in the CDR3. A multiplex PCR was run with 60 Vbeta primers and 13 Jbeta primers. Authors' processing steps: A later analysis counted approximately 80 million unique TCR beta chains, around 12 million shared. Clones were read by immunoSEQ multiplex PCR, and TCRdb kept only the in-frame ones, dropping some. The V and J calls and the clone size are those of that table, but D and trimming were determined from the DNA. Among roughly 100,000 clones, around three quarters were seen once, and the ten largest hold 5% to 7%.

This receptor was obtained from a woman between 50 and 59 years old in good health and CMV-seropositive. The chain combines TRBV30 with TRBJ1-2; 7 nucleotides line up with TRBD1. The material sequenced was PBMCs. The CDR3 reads CAGDPSGGSPYTF. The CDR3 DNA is TGTGCCGGAGACCCTTCAGGGGGATCCCCCTACACCTTC. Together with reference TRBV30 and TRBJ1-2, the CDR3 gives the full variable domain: SQTIHQWPATLVQPVGSPLSLECTVEGTSNPNLYWYRQAAGRGLQLLFYSVGIGQISSEVPQNLSASRPQDRQFILSSKKLLLSDSGFYLCAGDPSGGSPYTFGSGTRLTVV.